The sequence of this T cell receptor beta chain was determined in a study of PD-1 blockade in mismatch repair-deficient tumors. This CDR3 spans 15 amino acids. V was shortened by 6 bases and J by 1 base, with 13 bases between the two germline ends. CDR1 and CDR2 from the germline V gene are MNHNY and SVGAGI (reference sequence). Measured with immunoSEQ multiplex PCR; TCRdb has only the in-frame clones, and not every one. The sample shows tens of thousands of clones, around 80% of them seen only once. This clone was detected only a few times. The sample consisted of PBMCs, taken approximately 6 weeks after starting pembrolizumab. The J gene is TRBJ1-3, the V gene TRBV6-6, with a tentative D call TRBD1 (5 bases). This receptor was identified in an adult with mismatch repair-deficient cancer. CDR3: CASRTTSGSGNTIYF. Here the CDR3 DNA reads TGTGCCAGCAGAACCACCTCAGGGTCTGGAAACACCATATATTTT.